This T cell receptor beta chain is drawn from a study of control samples from healthy donors and cancer patients. This CDR3 contains 14 residues. V gave up 3 bases and J gave up 0 bases, with 6 bases separating them. Looked up from germline, CDR1 is LNHDA and CDR2 is SQIVND (reference sequence). Clones were read by immunoSEQ multiplex PCR, and TCRdb kept only the in-frame ones, dropping some. The data contain more than 100,000 clones, under 90% of them seen just once; the ten biggest clones take up just over 7.5%. This clone was seen a single time. The chain carries TRBV19 and TRBJ2-4, with unresolved D. The source of this sequence is a man aged 45 to 65 with head and neck cancer. Sequencing input: PBMCs. Here the CDR3 DNA reads TGTGCCAGTAGTATCGCCATAGCCAAAAACATTCAGTACTTC. This encodes CASSIAIAKNIQYF.